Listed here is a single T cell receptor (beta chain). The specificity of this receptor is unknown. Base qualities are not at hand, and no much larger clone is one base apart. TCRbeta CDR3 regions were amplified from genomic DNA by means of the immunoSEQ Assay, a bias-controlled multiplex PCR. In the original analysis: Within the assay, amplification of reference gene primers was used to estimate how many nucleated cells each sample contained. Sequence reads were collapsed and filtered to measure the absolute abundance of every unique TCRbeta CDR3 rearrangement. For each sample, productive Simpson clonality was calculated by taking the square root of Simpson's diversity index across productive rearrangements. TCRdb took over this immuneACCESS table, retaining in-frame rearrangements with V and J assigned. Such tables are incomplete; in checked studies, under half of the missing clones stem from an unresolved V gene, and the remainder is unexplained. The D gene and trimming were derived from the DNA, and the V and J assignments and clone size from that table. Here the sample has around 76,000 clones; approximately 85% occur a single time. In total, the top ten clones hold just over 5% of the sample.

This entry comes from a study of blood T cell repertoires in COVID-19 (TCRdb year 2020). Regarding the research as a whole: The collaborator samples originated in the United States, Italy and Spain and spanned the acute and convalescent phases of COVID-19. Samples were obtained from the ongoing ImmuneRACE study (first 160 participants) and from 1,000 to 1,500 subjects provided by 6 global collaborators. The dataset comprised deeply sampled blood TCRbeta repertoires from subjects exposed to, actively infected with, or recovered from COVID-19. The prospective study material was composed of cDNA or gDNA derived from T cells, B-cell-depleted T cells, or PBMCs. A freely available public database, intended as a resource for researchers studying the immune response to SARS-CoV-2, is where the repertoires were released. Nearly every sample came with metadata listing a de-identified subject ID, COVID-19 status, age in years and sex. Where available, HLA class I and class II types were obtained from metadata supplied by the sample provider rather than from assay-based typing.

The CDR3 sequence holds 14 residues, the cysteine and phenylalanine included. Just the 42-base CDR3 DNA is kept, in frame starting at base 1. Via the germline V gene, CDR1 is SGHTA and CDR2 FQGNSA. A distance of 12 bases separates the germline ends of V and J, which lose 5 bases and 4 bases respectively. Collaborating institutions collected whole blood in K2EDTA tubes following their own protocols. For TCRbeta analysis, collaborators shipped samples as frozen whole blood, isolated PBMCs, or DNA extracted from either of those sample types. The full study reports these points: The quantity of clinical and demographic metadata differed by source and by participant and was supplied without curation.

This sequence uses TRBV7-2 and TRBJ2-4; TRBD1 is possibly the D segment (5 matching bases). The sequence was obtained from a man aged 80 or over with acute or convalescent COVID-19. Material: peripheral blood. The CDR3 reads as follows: CASSLWGSKNIQYF. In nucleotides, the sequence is TGTGCCAGCAGCCTTTGGGGCAGTAAAAACATTCAGTACTTC.